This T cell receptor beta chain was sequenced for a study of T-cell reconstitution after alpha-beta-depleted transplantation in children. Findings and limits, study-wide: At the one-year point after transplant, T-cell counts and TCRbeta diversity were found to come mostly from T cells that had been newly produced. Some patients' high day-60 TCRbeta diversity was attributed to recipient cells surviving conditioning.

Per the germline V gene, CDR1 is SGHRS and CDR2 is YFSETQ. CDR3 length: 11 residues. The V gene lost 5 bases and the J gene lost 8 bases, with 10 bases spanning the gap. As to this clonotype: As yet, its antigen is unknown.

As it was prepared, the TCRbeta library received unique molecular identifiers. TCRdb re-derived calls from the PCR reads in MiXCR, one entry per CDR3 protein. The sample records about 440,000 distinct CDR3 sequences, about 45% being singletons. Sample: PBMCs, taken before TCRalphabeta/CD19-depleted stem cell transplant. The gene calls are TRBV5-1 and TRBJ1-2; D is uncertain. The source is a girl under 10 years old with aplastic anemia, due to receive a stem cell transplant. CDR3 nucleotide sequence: TGCGCCAGCAGTGGAGGGCGCGGCTACACCTTC. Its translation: CASSGGRGYTF.